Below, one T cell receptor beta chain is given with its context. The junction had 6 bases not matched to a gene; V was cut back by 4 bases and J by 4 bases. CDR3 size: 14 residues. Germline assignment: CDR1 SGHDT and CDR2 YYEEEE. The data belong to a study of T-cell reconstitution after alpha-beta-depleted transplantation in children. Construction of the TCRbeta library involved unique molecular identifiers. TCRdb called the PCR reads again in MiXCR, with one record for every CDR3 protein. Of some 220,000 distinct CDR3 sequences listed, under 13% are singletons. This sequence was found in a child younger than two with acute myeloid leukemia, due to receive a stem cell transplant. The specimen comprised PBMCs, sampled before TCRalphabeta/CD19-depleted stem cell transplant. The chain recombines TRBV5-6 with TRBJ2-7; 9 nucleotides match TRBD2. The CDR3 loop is CASSGLAGVYEQYF. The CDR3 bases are TGTGCCAGCAGCGGGTTAGCGGGAGTTTACGAGCAGTACTTC.